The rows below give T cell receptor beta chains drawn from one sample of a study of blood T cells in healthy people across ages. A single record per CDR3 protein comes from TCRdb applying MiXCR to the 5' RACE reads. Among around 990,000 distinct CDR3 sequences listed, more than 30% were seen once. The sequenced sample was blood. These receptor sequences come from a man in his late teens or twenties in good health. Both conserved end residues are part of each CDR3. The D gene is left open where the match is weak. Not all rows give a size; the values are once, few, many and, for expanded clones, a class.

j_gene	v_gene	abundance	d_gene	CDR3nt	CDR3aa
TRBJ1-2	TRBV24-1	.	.	TGTGCCACCAGTGATTCTGACACAAGTTATGGCTACACCTTC	CATSDSDTSYGYTF
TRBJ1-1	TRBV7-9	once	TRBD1	TGTGCCAGCAGTTGGGACAGGGGGCTGAACACTGAAGCTTTCTTT	CASSWDRGLNTEAFF
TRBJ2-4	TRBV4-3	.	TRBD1	TGCGCCAGCAGCCAAGGCAGGGGGCTTCGGGACATTCAGTACTTC	CASSQGRGLRDIQYF
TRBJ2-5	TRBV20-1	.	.	TGCAGTGCTAGCCCCAGAGGCTGGTACCAAGAGACCCAGTACTTC	CSASPRGWYQETQYF
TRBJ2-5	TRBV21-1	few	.	TGTGCCAGCAGCAAAGATTCCGGGGATGAGGGCCATGAGCAGTACTTC	CASSKDSGDEGHEQYF
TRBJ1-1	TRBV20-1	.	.	TGCAGTGCCCGACCGGACAGAGACACTGAAGCTTTCTTT	CSARPDRDTEAFF
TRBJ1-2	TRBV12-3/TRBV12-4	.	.	TGTGCCAGCAGTTTTACAACAGGGTTCTATGGCTACACCTTC	CASSFTTGFYGYTF
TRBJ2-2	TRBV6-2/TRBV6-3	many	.	TGTGCCACCCGGGACGCCACCCCCGGCGGGGAGCTGTTTTTT	CATRDATPGGELFF
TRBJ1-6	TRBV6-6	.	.	TGTGCCAGCAGTTACGGCGGCTCCTATAATCCACCCCTCCACTTT	CASSYGGSYNPPLHF
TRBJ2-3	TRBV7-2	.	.	TGTGCCAGCAGCTTAGCGGGGCTAGGGGCCACAGATACGCAGTATTTT	CASSLAGLGATDTQYF
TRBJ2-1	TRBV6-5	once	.	TGTGCCGGCAGTTTAGAGCGAAAGTACAATGAGCAGTTCTTC	CAGSLERKYNEQFF
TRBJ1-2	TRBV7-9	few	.	TGTGCCAGCAGCAGGGACCCCTCGAGTAAGGTCAACTATGGCTACACCTTC	CASSRDPSSKVNYGYTF
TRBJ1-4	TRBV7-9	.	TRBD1	TGTGCCAGCAGCTTAGAGGGACAGGGATTCTGGTTTTTT	CASSLEGQGFWFF
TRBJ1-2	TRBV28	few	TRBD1	TGTGCCAGCAATACGGGACAGGGGATATATAAGAGCTACACCTTC	CASNTGQGIYKSYTF
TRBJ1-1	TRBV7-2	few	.	TGTGCCAGCACCCACCCGGGGGGGAATGAAGCTTTCTTT	CASTHPGGNEAFF
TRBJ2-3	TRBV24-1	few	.	TGTGCCACCAGTGATCGTCACCAACAGGGTCTTCTACCTGAACCTCGCACAGATACGCAGTATTTT	CATSDRHQQGLLPEPRTDTQYF
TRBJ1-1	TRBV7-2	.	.	TGTGCCAGCAGCCCCAGGGACGGTCATACTGAAGCTTTCTTT	CASSPRDGHTEAFF
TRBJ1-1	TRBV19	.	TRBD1	TGTGCCAGTAGTACTCCGACAGGGGGCTTGAACACTGAAGCTTTCTTT	CASSTPTGGLNTEAFF
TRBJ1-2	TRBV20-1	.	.	TGCAGTGCTGGAGACCGGGGGGGCCCCAACTATGGCTACACCTTC	CSAGDRGGPNYGYTF
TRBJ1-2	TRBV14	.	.	TGTGCCAGCAGCCAGAAAGAGAGGACCGGCTATGGCTACACCTTC	CASSQKERTGYGYTF
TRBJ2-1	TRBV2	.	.	TGTGCCAGCAGCGAAAGGTACGATGAGCAGTTCTTC	CASSERYDEQFF
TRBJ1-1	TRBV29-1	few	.	TGCAGCGTTCAACAGGGTGGGGCTGAAGCTTTCTTT	CSVQQGGAEAFF
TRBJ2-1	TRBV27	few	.	TGTGCCAGCAGTTACGTCCGGTTAAGCTCCTACAATGAGCAGTTCTTC	CASSYVRLSSYNEQFF
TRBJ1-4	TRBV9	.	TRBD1	TGTGCCAGCAGCGTGGGACAGCAGGCGACTAATGAAAAACTGTTTTTT	CASSVGQQATNEKLFF
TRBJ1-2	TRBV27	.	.	TGTGCCAGCAGTCCGTCAGGACGGCCAACCTATGGCTACACCTTC	CASSPSGRPTYGYTF
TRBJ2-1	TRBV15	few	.	TGTGCCACCAGCAGACGTAGAGGTGAGCAGTTCTTC	CATSRRRGEQFF